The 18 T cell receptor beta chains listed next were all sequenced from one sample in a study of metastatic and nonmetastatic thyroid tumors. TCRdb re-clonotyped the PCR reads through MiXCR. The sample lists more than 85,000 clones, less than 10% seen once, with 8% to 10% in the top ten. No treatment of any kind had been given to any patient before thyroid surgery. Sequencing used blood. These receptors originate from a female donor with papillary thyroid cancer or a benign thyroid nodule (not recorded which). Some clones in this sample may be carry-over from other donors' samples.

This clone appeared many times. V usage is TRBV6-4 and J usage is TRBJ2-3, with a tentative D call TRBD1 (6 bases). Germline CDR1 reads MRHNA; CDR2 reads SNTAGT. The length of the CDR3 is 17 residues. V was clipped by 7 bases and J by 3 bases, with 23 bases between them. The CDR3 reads CASTQEVKGEWTDTQYF. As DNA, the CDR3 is TGTGCCAGCACCCAAGAAGTAAAGGGGGAGTGGACAGATACGCAGTATTTT.

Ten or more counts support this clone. CDR3 protein: CASSFYSGGAKNIQYF. The CDR3 region has the DNA TGTGCCAGCAGCTTCTATAGCGGGGGGGCCAAAAACATTCAGTACTTC. V usage is TRBV13 and J usage is TRBJ2-4, with TRBD2 matching 10 bases. There are 16 residues in the CDR3. In germline, CDR1 is PRHDT, CDR2 FYEKMQ (reference sequence). V lost 3 bases to trimming and J lost 1 base; unmatched junction nucleotides: 3.

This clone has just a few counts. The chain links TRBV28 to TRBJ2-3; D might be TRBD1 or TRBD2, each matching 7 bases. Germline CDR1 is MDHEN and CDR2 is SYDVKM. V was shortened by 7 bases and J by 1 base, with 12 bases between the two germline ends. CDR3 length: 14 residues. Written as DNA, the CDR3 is TGTGCCAGCACGGCAGGGGGGGGCACAGATACGCAGTATTTT. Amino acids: CASTAGGGTDTQYF.

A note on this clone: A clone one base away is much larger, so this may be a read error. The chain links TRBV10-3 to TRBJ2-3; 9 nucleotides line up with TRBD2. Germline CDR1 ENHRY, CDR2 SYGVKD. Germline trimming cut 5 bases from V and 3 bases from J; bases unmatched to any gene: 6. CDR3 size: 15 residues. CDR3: CAISSGLAETDTQYF. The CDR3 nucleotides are TGTGCCATCAGTTCGGGACTAGCCGAGACAGATACGCAGTATTTT.

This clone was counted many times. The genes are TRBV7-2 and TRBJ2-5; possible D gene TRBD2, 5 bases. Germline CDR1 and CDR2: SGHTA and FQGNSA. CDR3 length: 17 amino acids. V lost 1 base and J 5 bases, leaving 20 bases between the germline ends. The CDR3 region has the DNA TGTGCCAGCAGCTTAGGTCCCCGCGGCGGGCTCGGCGAGACCCAGTACTTC. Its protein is CASSLGPRGGLGETQYF. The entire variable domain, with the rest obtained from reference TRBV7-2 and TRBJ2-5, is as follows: GAGVSQSPSNKVTEKGKDVELRCDPISGHTALYWYRQSLGQGLEFLIYFQGNSAPDKSGLPSDRFSAERTGGSVSTLTIQRTQQEDSAVYLCASSLGPRGGLGETQYFGPGTRLLVL.

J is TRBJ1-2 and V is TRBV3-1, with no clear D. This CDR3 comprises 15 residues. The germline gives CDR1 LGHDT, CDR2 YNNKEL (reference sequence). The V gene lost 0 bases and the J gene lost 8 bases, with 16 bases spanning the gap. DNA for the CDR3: TGTGCCAGCAGCCAAGACCCTCAGGACTTGAGGGGCTACACCTTC. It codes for CASSQDPQDLRGYTF.

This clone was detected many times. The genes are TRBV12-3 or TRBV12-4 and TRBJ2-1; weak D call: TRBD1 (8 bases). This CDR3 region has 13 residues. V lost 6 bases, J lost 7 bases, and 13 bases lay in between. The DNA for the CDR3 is TGTGCCAGCAGAGGACAGGGAGGGAATGAGCAGTTCTTC. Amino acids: CASRGQGGNEQFF.

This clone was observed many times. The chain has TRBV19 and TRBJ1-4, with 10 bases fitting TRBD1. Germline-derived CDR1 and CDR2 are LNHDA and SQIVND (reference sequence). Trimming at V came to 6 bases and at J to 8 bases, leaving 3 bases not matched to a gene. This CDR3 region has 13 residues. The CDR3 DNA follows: TGTGCCAGTAGCAGGGACAGGGGCGAAAAACTGTTTTTT. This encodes CASSRDRGEKLFF.

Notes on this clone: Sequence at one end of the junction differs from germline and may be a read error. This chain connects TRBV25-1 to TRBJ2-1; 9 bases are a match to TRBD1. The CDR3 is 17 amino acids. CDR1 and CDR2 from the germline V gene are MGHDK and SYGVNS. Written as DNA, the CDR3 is TGTGCCAGAAGTGCCCTTATAGGACAGGGGAACTACAATGAGCAGTTCTTC. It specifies CARSALIGQGNYNEQFF.

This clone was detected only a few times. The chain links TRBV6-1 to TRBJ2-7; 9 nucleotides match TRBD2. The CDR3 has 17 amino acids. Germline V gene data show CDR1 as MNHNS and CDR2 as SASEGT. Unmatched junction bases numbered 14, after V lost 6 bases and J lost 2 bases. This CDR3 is CASRKTSGGACTYEQYF. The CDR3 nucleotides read TGTGCCAGCAGGAAGACTAGCGGTGGGGCTTGCACCTACGAGCAGTACTTC.

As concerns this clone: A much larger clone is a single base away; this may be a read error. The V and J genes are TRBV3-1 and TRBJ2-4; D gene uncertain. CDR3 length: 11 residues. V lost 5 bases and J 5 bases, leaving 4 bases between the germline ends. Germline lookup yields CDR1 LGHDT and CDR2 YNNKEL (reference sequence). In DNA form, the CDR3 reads TGTGCCAGCAGCACACAAAACATTCAGTACTTC. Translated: CASSTQNIQYF.

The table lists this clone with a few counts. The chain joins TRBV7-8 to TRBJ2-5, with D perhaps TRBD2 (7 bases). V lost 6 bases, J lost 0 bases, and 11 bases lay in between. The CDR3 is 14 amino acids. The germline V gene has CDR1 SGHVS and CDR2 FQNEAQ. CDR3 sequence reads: CASSAGAYQETQYF. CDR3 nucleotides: TGTGCCAGCAGTGCGGGGGCTTACCAAGAGACCCAGTACTTC.

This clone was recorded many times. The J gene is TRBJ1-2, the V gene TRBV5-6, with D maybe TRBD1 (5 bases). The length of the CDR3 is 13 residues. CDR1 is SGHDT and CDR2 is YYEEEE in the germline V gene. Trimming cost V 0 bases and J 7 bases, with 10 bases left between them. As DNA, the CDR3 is TGTGCCAGCAGCTTGGCAGGGTCGTCTGGCTACACCTTC. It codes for CASSLAGSSGYTF.

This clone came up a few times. The chain's CDR3 is CASGGNSEQFF. The CDR3 nucleotides are TGTGCCAGCGGAGGAAATAGTGAGCAGTTCTTC. This chain links TRBV28 with TRBJ2-1; weak D call: TRBD2 (5 bases). Trimming removed 8 bases from V and 9 bases from J, with 11 bases in between. The CDR3 runs to 11 residues. Germline-derived CDR1 and CDR2 are MDHEN and SYDVKM.

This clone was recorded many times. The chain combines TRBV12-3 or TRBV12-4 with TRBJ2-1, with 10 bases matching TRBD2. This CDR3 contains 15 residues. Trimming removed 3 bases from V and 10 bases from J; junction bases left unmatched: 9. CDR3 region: CASSLSASGGKEQFF. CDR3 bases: TGTGCCAGCAGTTTGTCTGCTAGCGGGGGAAAGGAGCAGTTCTTC.

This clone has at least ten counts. CDR3 nucleotide sequence: TGCGCCGCCAGACCGTCCGGATCTAACTATGGCTACACCTTC. This codes for CAARPSGSNYGYTF. The chain couples TRBV10-2 to TRBJ1-2; D is undetermined. Trimming stripped 11 bases from V and 0 bases from J, with 16 bases between. Germline lookup yields CDR1 WSHSY and CDR2 SAAADI. This CDR3 spans 14 amino acids.

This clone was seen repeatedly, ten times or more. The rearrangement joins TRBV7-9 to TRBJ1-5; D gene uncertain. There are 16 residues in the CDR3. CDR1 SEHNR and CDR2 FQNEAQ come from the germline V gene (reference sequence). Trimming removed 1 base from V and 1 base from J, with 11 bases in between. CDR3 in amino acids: CASSLEAGSSNQPQHF. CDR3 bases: TGTGCCAGCAGCTTAGAGGCGGGGTCCAGCAATCAGCCCCAGCATTTT. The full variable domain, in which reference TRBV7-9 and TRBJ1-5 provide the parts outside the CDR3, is DTGVSQNPRHKITKRGQNVTFRCDPISEHNRLYWYRQTLGQGPEFLTYFQNEAQLEKSRLLSDRFSAERPKGSFSTLEIQRTEQGDSAMYLCASSLEAGSSNQPQHFGDGTRLSIL.

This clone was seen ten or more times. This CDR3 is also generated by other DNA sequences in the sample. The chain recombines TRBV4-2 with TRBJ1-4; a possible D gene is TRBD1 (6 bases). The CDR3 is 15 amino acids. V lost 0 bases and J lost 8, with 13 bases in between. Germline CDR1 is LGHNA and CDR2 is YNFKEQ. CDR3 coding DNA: TGTGCCAGCAGCCAAGATGCAACAGGGCACGAAAAACTGTTTTTT. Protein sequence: CASSQDATGHEKLFF.